The 9 T cell receptor beta chains below all came from one sample that was sequenced in a study of cytomegalovirus exposure and HLA in healthy donors. The PCR used 60 Vbeta and 13 Jbeta primers. The assay was immunoSEQ multiplex PCR, and TCRdb's table has in-frame clones only and misses some. The table has 150,000 to 200,000 clones, around two thirds seen once. Sequenced: PBMCs. These receptors were obtained from a man aged 25 to 40 in good health and CMV-seropositive.

The chain uses TRBV7-8 and TRBJ1-5, with D perhaps TRBD1 (6 bases). The CDR3 is 17 residues long. V lost 5 bases, J lost 1 base, and 18 bases lay in between. Germline CDR1 reads SGHVS; CDR2 reads FQNEAQ. The CDR3 coding sequence is TGTGCCAGCAGCCCGAGGCTTAGGCAGGGGAGCAATCAGCCCCAGCATTTT. Translation gives CASSPRLRQGSNQPQHF.

The chain employs TRBV6-1 and TRBJ1-2; tentatively, D is TRBD1 (5 bases). The CDR3 runs to 16 residues. Trimming removed 2 bases at V and 2 bases at J, with 15 bases between. Germline CDR1 MNHNS, CDR2 SASEGT. The DNA of the CDR3 is TGTGCCAGCAGTGAATCTCTTGGGGCAGGGAACTATGGCTACACCTTC. Its protein product is CASSESLGAGNYGYTF.

V gene TRBV6-5 combines with J gene TRBJ1-2; D gene uncertain. V shed 2 bases and J shed 7 bases, with 17 bases lying between them. Germline CDR1 MNHEY, CDR2 SVGAGI. CDR3 length: 15 amino acids. CDR3: CASSYRFGVESGYTF. Here the CDR3 DNA reads TGTGCCAGCAGTTACCGATTTGGAGTGGAGAGTGGCTACACCTTC.

This clone occurred a few times. The V call is TRBV10-3, the J call TRBJ2-7; the match to TRBD2 covers 10 bases. Germline loops: CDR1 ENHRY, CDR2 SYGVKD. After removal of 7 bases from V and 6 bases from J, the junction contained 18 bases not matched to a gene. The CDR3 has 17 amino acids. CDR3 nucleotide sequence: TGTGCCATCACCGGATCTGGAGCGGGAGGGCGAATTTGCGAGCAGTACTTC. It specifies CAITGSGAGGRICEQYF.

The chain combines TRBV28 with TRBJ1-2; unclear D gene. The CDR3 spans 11 residues. The V and J ends lost 7 bases and 10 bases respectively, with 13 bases between them. The germline V gene encodes CDR1 MDHEN and CDR2 SYDVKM. The CDR3 nucleotides read TGTGCCAGCACCAGGTATGACGACTACACCTTC. This codes for CASTRYDDYTF.

The chain links TRBV28 to TRBJ1-1; no clear D gene. The germline gives CDR1 MDHEN, CDR2 SYDVKM. The CDR3 sequence is 13 residues long. The V gene lost 4 bases and the J gene lost 11 bases, with 17 bases spanning the gap. The CDR3 DNA is TGTGCCAGCAGTTATCAGGTTCACCTCGGCGCTTTCTTT. Translated: CASSYQVHLGAFF. Full variable domain (outside the CDR3, taken from reference TRBV28 and TRBJ1-1): DVKVTQSSRYLVKRTGEKVFLECVQDMDHENMFWYRQDPGLGLRLIYFSYDVKMKEKGDIPEGYSVSREKKERFSLILESASTNQTSMYLCASSYQVHLGAFFGQGTRLTVV.

This chain links TRBV15 with TRBJ1-5; possible D gene TRBD1, 6 bases. Looked up from germline, CDR1 is LNHNV and CDR2 is YYDKDF (reference sequence). The germline V and J ends were trimmed by 1 base and 4 bases, with 11 bases remaining between them. The CDR3 consists of 15 residues. The CDR3 DNA follows: TGTGCCACCAGCAGAGCAGGGGATGGTAATCAGCCCCAGCATTTT. It encodes CATSRAGDGNQPQHF.

V gene TRBV14 combines with J gene TRBJ1-3; 12 nucleotides line up with TRBD1. This CDR3 contains 19 residues. Germline V lookup: CDR1 SGHDN, CDR2 FVKESK. The trim removed 4 bases at V and 0 bases at J, leaving 10 bases unmatched. The CDR3 DNA sequence: TGTGCCAGCAGCCCTAACCGGGGACAGGGGGCCAACTCTGGAAACACCATATATTTT. As protein: CASSPNRGQGANSGNTIYF. Variable domain in full (rest from reference TRBV14 and TRBJ1-3): EAGVTQFPSHSVIEKGQTVTLRCDPISGHDNLYWYRRVMGKEIKFLLHFVKESKQDESGMPNNRFLAERTGGTYSTLKVQPAELEDSGVYFCASSPNRGQGANSGNTIYFGEGSWLTVV.

This sequence joins TRBV25-1 and TRBJ2-3, with 7 positions matching TRBD2. Germline V gene lookup returns CDR1 MGHDK and CDR2 SYGVNS. The CDR3 has 15 amino acids. The ends lost 5 bases at V and 0 bases at J; junction bases unmatched: 5. The CDR3, as DNA: TGTGCCAGCAGTCAGGCGGGGGAGAGCACAGATACGCAGTATTTT. Residues: CASSQAGESTDTQYF.